One T cell receptor beta chain is described in this entry. It lacks a known antigen. Library generation was performed with the immunoSEQ multiplex PCR assay. The multiplex PCR relied on a mix of 60 forward primers for TCR Vbeta segments and 13 reverse primers for TCR Jbeta segments. The CDR3 region of rearranged TCR beta genes was amplified from genomic DNA with a multiplex PCR assay. Amplified TCR beta libraries were sequenced as 87-base-pair reads on the Illumina HiSeq System. Under the source paper's analysis protocol: In a later analysis, 80 million or so unique TCR beta chains were counted across the approximately 620 repertoires, and around 10 million of these chains were shared by at least two donors. Raw reads were error-corrected and collapsed into unique sequences with a nearest-neighbor algorithm that merged closely related sequences to remove PCR and sequencing errors. Alignment of CDR3 sequences to IMGT reference sequences was used to assign V, D and J gene segments. For a sequence to be retained, a match of at least six nucleotides was required to both a V gene segment and a J gene segment. Rearrangements were called productive when the CDR3 lacked stop codons and stayed in frame with V and J; all others were non-productive. Following IMGT convention, CDR3 was defined as the stretch from the second conserved V-encoded cysteine to the conserved J-encoded phenylalanine. The earlier analysis of about 530 of the donors excluded any sequence lacking an unambiguous match to a single V gene segment. In an earlier analysis of roughly 600 of the donors, a V segment was called functional when productive rearrangements were above 56.7%, and segregating when the standard deviation between donors exceeded 5%. A statistical classification framework was built to diagnose cytomegalovirus status from the catalog of TCR beta chain sequences. In a later analysis, V and J genes were assigned by comparing TCR nucleotide sequences against IMGT/GENE-DB human TR gene sequences. In a later analysis, CDR3 sequences and most-parsimonious VDJ recombination scenarios were assigned using the TCRdist pipeline. In a later analysis, each TCR beta chain was defined by its CDR3 amino acid sequence together with its V-gene family, and reads lacking a unique V-gene family were excluded. A later analysis removed 550 to 700 highly shared, low-generation-probability nucleotide sequences to deal with suspected cross-contamination and a sequencing artifact. For each public chain, a later analysis derived a clonal expansion index from normalized ranks of inferred template counts within each repertoire. Generation probabilities in a later analysis came from a VDJ recombination model fitted to out-of-frame rearrangements, and those results were checked against IGoR. In a later analysis, hypergeometric tests were used to score TCR-TCR, TCR-HLA and TCR-CMV co-occurrence, with a repertoire-size bias correction applied to TCR pairs. In a later analysis, false discovery rates were estimated by permuting HLA or CMV assignments 20 times. In a later analysis, co-occurring TCRs were grouped with DBSCAN, and TCRdist sequence similarity was added when clustering was performed within HLA-allele-positive subsets. Repertoires with fewer than 30,000 or more than 120,000 public chains, plus five repertoires with anomalous nucleotide sharing, were excluded from co-occurrence clustering. This is the immuneACCESS table as TCRdb keeps it, with only in-frame sequences that have V and J called. A part of the clones is gone; compared with another copy, unresolved V genes explain less than half, and the rest is unexplained. V and J calls and clone size are as listed in that table; D and trimming were resolved from the DNA. This specimen's table enumerates some 72,000 clones. Less than 6% of the sample rests with the top ten.

The source of the sample is a study of cytomegalovirus exposure and HLA in healthy donors (dated by TCRdb to about 2017). At the level of the whole study: An earlier analysis of several hundred of the donors reported more than 250 Gb of sequence data and 100 million to 130 million unique TCR beta sequences from some 180 million T cells. Typing coverage varied by locus: roughly 620-640 donors for A, B, C, DRB1 and DQB1; approximately 560 for DQA1; around 570 for DPA1; about 450 for DPB1. The T cell repertoires of 670 or so subjects were profiled by immunosequencing and related to cytomegalovirus serostatus. High-throughput TCR immunosequencing, statistical association of individual TCRs with disease status, and machine learning were combined to predict cytomegalovirus infection status. The genetic ancestry cluster associated with self-reported Caucasian donors included over 80% of the approximately 410 genotyped donors. In a later genetic analysis, genome-wide SNP genotypes for about 65% of the 666 donors were used, and that subset was treated as a discovery cohort. In a later analysis, previously published TCR beta repertoires from several hundred donors were re-analyzed and high-resolution HLA genotyping was added so that TCR occurrence patterns could be studied. Donor age, sex, ethnicity and CMV serostatus were collected together with the repertoire data. Across approximately 400 genotyped donors of the cohort, an average of about 240,000 unique TCR beta nucleotide sequences per donor were sequenced, and roughly a sixth of those sequences were non-productive. Roughly 5 DR-DQ haplotypes were handled as single units for association and clustering, since linkage in the cohort was strong. Both class I and class II loci were covered by HLA typing, at four-digit resolution. Roughly 300 gigabases of sequencing data and tens of millions of unique TCR sequences made up an early release that covered about 640 HLA-typed donors. An earlier analysis of around 580 of the donors used high-throughput TCR beta sequencing to judge whether each TCR beta V gene segment behaved as functional or pseudogenic. All discovery cohort repertoires had been generated on a single sequencing platform. Along with the approximately 600-subject first cohort, a separate validation cohort of more than 90 different subjects was used. Rather than drawing on any new phenotypic data, the later analysis identified candidate immune exposures from TCR beta sequences and the way those sequences occurred across donors. The study was designed to test whether signatures of past pathogen exposure could be identified by cataloging public T cell receptors.

On the study overall, not on this receptor specifically: Compared with the approximately 720-donor mean, donors in an Asian-associated ancestry cluster had fewer N-insertions in productive TCRs, according to a later genetic analysis. Most TCR sequences were seen in very few donors, while some public TCRs were found in many individuals. Strong co-occurrence of HLA alleles, especially DR and DQ, made assigning TCR associations to individual alleles difficult. CMV serostatus was the only immune exposure information available for the cohort. According to a later analysis, most CMV-associated TCR beta chains appeared to be HLA-restricted, and the HLA associations seemed to be driven largely by CMV exposure. This cohort had only TCR beta chains sequenced, and the lack of alpha or paired-chain data limited which features could be detected. In an earlier analysis of approximately 600 of the donors, most TCR beta V segments were observed in productive rearrangements about 87% or about 30% of the time, broadly matching IMGT annotations. Linkage disequilibrium might explain the correlated functional status among segregating V segments, but an unknown experimental factor could not be excluded. Because some donors lacked HLA typing at each locus, the association tests relied only on the typed subset. The sequencing pipeline was judged likely to have produced a cluster of highly shared sequence variants as a technical artifact. Several of the top co-occurrence clusters appeared to be linked to parvovirus B19, influenza, CMV and Epstein-Barr virus, according to a later analysis. A further reported finding was that TCR beta sequences accurately predicted the HLA-A and HLA-B alleles for most subjects in the first cohort. A later genetic analysis associated a missense DCLRE1C variant with V-gene and J-gene trimming of TCR beta chains, and an independent cohort replicated the association. In a later analysis, HLA-associated TCR beta chains were found to be more clonally expanded and to have lower generation probabilities than equally common non-associated chains. It was suggested by the authors that the approach could potentially be generalized to other disease states and immunological phenotypes. A total of fewer than 200 TCR beta chains were listed by the study as associated with cytomegalovirus. In a later analysis, TCR association rates were found to vary across HLA loci, with the most associated TCRs seen for DRB1 alleles and the fewest for HLA-C alleles. The classifier was reported to diagnose cytomegalovirus status with high specificity and sensitivity in both the original cohort and the validation cohort. The earlier analysis of about 600 of the donors excluded 15 to 20 rarely observed V segments, including chromosome 9 orphons, because counts were too low. In a later analysis, about 17,000 TCR beta sequences were associated with specific HLA alleles at a false discovery rate of 0.05. Roughly uniform sequencing depth across donors was assumed in presence/absence analyses, although this assumption may not hold. In vitro tests confirmed that a few of the cytomegalovirus-associated TCR beta chains recognize cytomegalovirus antigens.

The cohort consisted of hundreds of healthy bone marrow donors. At the time of sampling, every cohort member was nominally healthy, though immune exposures that went unrecorded were likely present. The donor was CMV seronegative and belonged to the group of several hundred seronegative cohort members. A peripheral blood sample was collected from each donor, and TCR beta sequencing was performed on peripheral blood mononuclear cells. Genomic DNA was extracted from the blood cell samples with the Qiagen DNeasy Blood Extraction Kit. The source material was PBMCs. This clonotype was sampled from a man aged 40-49 years in good health and CMV-seronegative.

At the DNA level, the sequence is TGTGCCCCGACCTACCTCAGGGGAGTCTCCTACGAGCAGTACTTC. Translated, it reads CAPTYLRGVSYEQYF. Recombination linked TRBV6-7 to TRBJ2-5, and TRBD1 may be the D gene, going by 6 matching bases. The DNA end is a closer match to TRBJ2-7, so the J assignment may be wrong. TRBV6-7 is annotated as an ORF whose role is uncertain. The CDR3 has 15 amino acids, counting the end cysteine and phenylalanine. Kept here is only the CDR3 DNA, which spans 45 bases and is read in frame from base 1.